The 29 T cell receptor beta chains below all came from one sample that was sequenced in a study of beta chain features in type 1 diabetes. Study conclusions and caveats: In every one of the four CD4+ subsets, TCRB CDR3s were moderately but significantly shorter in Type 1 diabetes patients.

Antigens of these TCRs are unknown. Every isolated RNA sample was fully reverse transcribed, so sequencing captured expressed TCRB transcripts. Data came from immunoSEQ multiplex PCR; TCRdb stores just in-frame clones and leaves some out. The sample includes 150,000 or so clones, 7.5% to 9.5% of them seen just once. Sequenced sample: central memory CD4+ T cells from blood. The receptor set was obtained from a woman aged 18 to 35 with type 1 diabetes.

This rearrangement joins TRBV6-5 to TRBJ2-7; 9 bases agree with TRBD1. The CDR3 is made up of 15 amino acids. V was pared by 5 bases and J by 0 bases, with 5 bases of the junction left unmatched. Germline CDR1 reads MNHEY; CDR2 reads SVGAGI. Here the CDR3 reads CASSGQGSSSYEQYF. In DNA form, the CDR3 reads TGTGCCAGCAGTGGACAGGGGTCGAGCTCCTACGAGCAGTACTTC.

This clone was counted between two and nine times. The CDR3 spells CASSSRGRSALNQPQHF. Written as DNA, the CDR3 is TGTGCCAGCAGCTCCCGCGGTAGGTCTGCCCTCAATCAGCCCCAGCATTTT. The chain recombines TRBV21-1 with TRBJ1-5. TRBV21-1 is a documented pseudogene. The CDR3 runs 17 residues.

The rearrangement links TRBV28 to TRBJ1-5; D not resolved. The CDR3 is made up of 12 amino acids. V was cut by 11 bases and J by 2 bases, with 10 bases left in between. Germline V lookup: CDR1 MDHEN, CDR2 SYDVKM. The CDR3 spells CAGRRGNQPQHF. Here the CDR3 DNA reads TGTGCCGGTAGGAGGGGCAATCAGCCCCAGCATTTT.

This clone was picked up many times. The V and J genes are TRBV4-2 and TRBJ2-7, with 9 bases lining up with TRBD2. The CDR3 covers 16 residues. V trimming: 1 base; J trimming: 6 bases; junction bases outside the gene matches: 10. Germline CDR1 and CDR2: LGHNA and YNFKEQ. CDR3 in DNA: TGTGCCAGCAGCCAAGTGGGTGCGGCGGGAGGGCCCGAGCAGTACTTC. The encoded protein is CASSQVGAAGGPEQYF.

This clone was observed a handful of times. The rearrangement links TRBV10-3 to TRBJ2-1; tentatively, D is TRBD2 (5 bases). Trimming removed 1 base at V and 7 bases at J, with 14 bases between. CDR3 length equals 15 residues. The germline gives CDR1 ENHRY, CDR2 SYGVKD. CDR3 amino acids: CAISEFTGSGNEQFF. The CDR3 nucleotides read TGTGCCATCAGTGAGTTTACGGGAAGTGGTAATGAGCAGTTCTTC.

The CDR3 coding sequence is TGTGCCAGCAGCGCGGGACAGCAGACAATCCAAGAGACCCAGTACTTC. Amino acids: CASSAGQQTIQETQYF. V gene TRBV5-8 combines with J gene TRBJ2-5, with a possible D match to TRBD1 (7 bases). The CDR3 length is 16 residues. V dropped 4 bases and J dropped 1 base, with 17 bases sitting between them. CDR1 is SGHTS and CDR2 is YDEGEE in the germline V gene. The complete variable domain, with remaining parts taken from reference TRBV5-8 and TRBJ2-5, reads EAGVTQSPTHLIKTRGQQATLRCSPISGHTSVYWYQQALGLGLQFLLWYDEGEERNRGNFPPRFSGRQFPNYSSELNVNALELEDSALYLCASSAGQQTIQETQYFGPGTRLLVL.

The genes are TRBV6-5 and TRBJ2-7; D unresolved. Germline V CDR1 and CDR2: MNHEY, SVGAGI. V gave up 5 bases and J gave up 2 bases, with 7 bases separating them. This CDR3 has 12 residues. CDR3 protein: CASSGRAYEQYF. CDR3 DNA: TGTGCCAGCAGTGGGCGAGCCTACGAGCAGTACTTC.

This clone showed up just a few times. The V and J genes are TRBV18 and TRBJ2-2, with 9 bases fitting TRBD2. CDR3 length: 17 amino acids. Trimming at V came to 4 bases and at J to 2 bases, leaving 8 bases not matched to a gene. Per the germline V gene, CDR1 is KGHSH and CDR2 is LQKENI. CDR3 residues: CASSLSGLAGNTGELFF. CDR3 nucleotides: TGTGCCAGCTCACTCTCGGGACTAGCCGGAAACACCGGGGAGCTGTTTTTT.

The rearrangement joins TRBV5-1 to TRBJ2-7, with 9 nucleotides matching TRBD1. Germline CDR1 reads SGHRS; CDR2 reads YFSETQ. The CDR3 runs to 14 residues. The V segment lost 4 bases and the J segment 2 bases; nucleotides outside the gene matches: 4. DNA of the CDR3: TGCGCCAGCAGCGACCGGACAGGGGCCTACGAGCAGTACTTC. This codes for CASSDRTGAYEQYF.

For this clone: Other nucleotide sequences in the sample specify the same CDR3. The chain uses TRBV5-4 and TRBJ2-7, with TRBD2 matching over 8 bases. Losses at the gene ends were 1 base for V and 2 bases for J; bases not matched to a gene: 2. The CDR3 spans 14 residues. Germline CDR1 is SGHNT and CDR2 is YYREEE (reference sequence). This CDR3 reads CASSLRGGTYEQYF. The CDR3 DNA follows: TGTGCCAGCAGCTTGCGGGGGGGAACCTACGAGCAGTACTTC. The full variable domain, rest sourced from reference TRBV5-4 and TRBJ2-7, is ETGVTQSPTHLIKTRGQQVTLRCSSQSGHNTVSWYQQALGQGPQFIFQYYREEENGRGNFPPRFSGLQFPNYSSELNVNALELDDSALYLCASSLRGGTYEQYFGPGTRLTVT.

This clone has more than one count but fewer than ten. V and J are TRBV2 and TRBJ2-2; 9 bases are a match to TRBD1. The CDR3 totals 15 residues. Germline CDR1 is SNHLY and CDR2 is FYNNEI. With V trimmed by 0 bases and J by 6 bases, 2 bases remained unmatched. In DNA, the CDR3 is TGTGCCAGCAGTGAAGCCCGGACAGGGGCCGGGGAGCTGTTTTTT. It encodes CASSEARTGAGELFF.

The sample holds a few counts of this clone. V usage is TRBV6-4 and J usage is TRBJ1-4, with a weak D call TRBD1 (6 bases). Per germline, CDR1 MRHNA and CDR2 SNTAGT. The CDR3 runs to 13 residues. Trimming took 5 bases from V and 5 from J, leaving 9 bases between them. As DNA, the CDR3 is TGTGCCAGCAGTCCTCAGGGGAATGAAAAACTGTTTTTT. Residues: CASSPQGNEKLFF.

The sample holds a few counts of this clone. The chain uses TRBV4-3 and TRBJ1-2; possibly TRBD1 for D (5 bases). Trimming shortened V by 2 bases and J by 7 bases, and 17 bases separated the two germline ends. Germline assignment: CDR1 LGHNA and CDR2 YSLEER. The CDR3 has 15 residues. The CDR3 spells CASSQPGLPVRGYTF. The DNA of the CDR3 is TGCGCCAGCAGCCAACCGGGACTCCCGGTTCGTGGCTACACCTTC.

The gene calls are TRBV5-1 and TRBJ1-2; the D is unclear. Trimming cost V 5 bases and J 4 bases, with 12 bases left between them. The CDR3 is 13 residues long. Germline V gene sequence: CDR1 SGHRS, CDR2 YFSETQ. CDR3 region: CASSPGERYGYTF. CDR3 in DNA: TGCGCCAGCAGTCCCGGGGAGCGCTATGGCTACACCTTC.

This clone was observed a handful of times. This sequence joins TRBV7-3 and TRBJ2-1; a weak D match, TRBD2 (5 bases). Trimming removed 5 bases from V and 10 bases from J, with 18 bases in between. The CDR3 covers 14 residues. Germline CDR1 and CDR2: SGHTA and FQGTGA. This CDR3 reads CASSASLGGWEQFF. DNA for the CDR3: TGTGCCAGCAGCGCTTCACTAGGAGGTTGGGAGCAGTTCTTC.

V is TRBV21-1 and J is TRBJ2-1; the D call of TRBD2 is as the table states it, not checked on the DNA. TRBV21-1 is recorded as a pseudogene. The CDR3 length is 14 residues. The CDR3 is CASSRGIPLNEQFF. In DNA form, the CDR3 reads TGTGCCAGCAGCAGAGGGATCCCCCTCAATGAGCAGTTCTTC.

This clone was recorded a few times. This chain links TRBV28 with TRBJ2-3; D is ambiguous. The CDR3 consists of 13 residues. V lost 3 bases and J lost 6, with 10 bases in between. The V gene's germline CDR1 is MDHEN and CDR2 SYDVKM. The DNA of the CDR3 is TGTGCCAGCAGTTTCTACCAGCGCGATACGCAGTATTTT. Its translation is CASSFYQRDTQYF.

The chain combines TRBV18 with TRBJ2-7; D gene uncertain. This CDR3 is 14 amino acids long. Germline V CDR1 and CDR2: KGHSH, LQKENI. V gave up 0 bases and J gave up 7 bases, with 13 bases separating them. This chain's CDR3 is CASSPPGRSWEQYF. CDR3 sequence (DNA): TGTGCCAGCTCACCACCTGGCAGGTCTTGGGAGCAGTACTTC.

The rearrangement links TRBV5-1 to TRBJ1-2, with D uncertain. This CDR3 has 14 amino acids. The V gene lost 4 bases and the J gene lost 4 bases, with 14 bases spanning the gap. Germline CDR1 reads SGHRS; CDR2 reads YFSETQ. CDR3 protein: CASSLELQAYGYTF. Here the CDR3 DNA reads TGCGCCAGCAGCCTCGAGTTGCAGGCCTATGGCTACACCTTC.

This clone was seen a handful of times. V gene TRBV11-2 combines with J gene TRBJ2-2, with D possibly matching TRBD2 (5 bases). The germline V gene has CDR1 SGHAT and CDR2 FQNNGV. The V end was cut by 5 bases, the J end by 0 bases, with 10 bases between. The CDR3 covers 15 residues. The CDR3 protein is CASSVLRANTGELFF. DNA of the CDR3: TGTGCCAGCAGCGTCTTGAGGGCGAACACCGGGGAGCTGTTTTTT.

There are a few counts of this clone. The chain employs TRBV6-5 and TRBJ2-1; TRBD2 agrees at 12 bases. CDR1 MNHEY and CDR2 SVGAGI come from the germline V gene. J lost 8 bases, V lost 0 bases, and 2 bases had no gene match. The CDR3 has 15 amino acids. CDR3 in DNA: TGTGCCAGCAGTTACTCGACTAGCGGGAGAGATGAGCAGTTCTTC. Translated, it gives CASSYSTSGRDEQFF.

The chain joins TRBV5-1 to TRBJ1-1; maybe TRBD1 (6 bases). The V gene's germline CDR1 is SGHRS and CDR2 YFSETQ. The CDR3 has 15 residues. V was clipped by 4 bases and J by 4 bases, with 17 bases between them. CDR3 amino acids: CASSGNRAASTEAFF. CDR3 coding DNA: TGCGCCAGCAGCGGGAACAGGGCCGCCTCCACTGAAGCTTTCTTT.

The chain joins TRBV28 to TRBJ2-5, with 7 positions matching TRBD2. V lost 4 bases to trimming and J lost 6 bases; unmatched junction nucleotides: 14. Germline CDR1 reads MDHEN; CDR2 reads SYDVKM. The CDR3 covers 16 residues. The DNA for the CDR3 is TGTGCCAGCAGTTGGCGGGTAGCGGGCCGACTCCAGACCCAGTACTTC. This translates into CASSWRVAGRLQTQYF.

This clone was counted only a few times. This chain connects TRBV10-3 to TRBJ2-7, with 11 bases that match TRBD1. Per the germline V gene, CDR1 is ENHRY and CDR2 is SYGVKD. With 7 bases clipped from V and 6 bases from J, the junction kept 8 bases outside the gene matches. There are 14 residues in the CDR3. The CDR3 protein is CAITEDRGRSEQYF. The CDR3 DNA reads TGTGCCATCACCGAGGACAGGGGGCGTAGCGAGCAGTACTTC.

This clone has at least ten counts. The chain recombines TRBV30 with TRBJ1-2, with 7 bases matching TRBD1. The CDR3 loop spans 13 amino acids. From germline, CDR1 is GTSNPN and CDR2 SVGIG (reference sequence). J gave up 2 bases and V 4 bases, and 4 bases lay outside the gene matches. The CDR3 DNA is TGTGCCTGGAACCGACAGGGAAACTATGGCTACACCTTC. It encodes CAWNRQGNYGYTF. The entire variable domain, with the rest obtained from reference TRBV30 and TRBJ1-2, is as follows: SQTIHQWPATLVQPVGSPLSLECTVEGTSNPNLYWYRQAAGRGLQLLFYSVGIGQISSEVPQNLSASRPQDRQFILSSKKLLLSDSGFYLCAWNRQGNYGYTFGSGTRLTVV.

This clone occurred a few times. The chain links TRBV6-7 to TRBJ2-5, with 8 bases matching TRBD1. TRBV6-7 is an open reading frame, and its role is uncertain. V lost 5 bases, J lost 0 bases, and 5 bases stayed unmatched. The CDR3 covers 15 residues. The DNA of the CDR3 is TGTGCCAGCAGTCACCGGGACAGGTACCAAGAGACCCAGTACTTC. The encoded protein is CASSHRDRYQETQYF.

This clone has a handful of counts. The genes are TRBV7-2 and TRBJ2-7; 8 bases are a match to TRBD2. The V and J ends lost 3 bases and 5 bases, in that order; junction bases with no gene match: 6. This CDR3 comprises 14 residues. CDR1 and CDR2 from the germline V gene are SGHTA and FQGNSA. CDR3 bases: TGTGCCAGCAGCTTGCTAGCGGGTCTCCACGAGCAGTACTTC. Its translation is CASSLLAGLHEQYF.

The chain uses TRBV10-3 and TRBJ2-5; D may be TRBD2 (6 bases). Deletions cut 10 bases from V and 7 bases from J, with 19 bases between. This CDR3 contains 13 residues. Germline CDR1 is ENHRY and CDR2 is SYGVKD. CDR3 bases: TGTGCCACCTGGGGGGAGCAGAAAAGGACCCAGTACTTC. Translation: CATWGEQKRTQYF.

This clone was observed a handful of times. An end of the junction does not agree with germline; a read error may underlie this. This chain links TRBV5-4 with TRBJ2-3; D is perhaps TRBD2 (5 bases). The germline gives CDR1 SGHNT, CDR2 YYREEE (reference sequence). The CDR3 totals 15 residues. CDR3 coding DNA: TGTGCCAGCAGATTGGATCGGACTAGCACAGATACGCAGTATTTT. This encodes CASRLDRTSTDTQYF. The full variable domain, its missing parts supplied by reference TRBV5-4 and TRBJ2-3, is ETGVTQSPTHLIKTRGQQVTLRCSSQSGHNTVSWYQQALGQGPQFIFQYYREEENGRGNFPPRFSGLQFPNYSSELNVNALELDDSALYLCASRLDRTSTDTQYFGPGTRLTVL.